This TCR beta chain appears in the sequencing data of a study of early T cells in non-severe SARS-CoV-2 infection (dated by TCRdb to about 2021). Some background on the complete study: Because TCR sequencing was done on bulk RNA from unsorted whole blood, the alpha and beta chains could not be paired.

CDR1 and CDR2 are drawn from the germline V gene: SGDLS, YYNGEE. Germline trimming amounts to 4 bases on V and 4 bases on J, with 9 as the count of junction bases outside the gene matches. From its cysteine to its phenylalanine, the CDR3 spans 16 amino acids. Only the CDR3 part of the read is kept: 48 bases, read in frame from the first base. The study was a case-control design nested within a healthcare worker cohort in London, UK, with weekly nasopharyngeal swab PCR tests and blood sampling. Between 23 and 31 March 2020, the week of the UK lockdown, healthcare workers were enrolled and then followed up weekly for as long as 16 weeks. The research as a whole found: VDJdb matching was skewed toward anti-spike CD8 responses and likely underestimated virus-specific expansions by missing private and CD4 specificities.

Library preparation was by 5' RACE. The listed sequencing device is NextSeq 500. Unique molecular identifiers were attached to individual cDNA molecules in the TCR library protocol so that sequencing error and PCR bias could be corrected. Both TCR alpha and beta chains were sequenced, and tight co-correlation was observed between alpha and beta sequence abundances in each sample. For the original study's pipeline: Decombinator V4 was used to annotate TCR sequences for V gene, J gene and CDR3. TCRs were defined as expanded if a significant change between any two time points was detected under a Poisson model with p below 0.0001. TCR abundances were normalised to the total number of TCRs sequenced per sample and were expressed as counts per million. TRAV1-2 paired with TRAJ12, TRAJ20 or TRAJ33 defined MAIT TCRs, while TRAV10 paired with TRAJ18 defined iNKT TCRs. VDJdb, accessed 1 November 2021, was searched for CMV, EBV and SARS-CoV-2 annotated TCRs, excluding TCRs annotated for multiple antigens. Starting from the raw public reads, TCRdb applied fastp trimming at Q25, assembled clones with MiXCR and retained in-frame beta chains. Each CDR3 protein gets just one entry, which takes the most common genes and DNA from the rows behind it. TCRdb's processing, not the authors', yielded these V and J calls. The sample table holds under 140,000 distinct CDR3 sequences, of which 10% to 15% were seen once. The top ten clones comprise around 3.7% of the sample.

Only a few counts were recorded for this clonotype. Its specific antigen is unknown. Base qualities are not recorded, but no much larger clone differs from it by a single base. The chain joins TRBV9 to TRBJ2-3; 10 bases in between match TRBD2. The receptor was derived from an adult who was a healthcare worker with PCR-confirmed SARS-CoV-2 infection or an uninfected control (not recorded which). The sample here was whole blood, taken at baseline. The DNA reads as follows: TGTGCCAGCAGCCTCGGGGGGACTAGCGCCCCAGATACGCAGTATTTT. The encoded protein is CASSLGGTSAPDTQYF.